This T cell receptor beta chain was recorded in a study of CD8 T cells in ankylosing spondylitis. TCRdb reanalysed the 5' RACE reads using MiXCR and keeps one entry per CDR3 protein. The sample consists of fewer than 350,000 distinct CDR3 sequences, 9.5% to 13% of them appearing once. Study-level results: Characteristic of ankylosing spondylitis blood, it appeared, was a TCR beta motif comprising roughly 8 highly homologous variants.

Turning to this clonotype: What it recognizes is unknown.

Deletions cut 1 base from V and 7 bases from J, with 11 bases between. This CDR3 contains 14 residues. Germline assignment: CDR1 SGHDN and CDR2 FVKESK. This receptor was identified in a female donor with ankylosing spondylitis or in good health (not recorded which). This chain connects TRBV14 to TRBJ2-1; a possible D gene is TRBD1 (6 bases). The specimen sequenced was blood, either unsorted or a sorted T cell fraction (not recorded which). The CDR3 region has the DNA TGTGCCAGCAGCCAAGGGTACAGGGAAAATGAGCAGTTCTTC. Its translation: CASSQGYRENEQFF.